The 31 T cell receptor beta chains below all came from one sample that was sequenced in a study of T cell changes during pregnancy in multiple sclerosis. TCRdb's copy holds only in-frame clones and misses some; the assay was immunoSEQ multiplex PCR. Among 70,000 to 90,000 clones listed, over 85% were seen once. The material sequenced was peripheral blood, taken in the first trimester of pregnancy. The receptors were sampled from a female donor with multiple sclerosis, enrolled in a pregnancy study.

The CDR3 loop is CASSPRTGGISGNTIYF. In nucleotides, the CDR3 is TGTGCCAGCTCACCACGGACAGGGGGCATCTCTGGAAACACCATATATTTT. This chain connects TRBV18 to TRBJ1-3; 11 bases are shared with TRBD1. Losses at the gene ends were 1 base for V and 0 bases for J; bases not matched to a gene: 2. The germline CDR1 and CDR2 sequences are KGHSH and LQKENI. The CDR3 has 17 residues.

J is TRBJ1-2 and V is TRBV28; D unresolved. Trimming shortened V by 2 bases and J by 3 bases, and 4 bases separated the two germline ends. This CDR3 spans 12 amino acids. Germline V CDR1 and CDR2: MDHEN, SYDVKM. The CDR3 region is CASSLEDYGYTF. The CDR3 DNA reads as TGTGCCAGCAGTTTAGAGGACTATGGCTACACCTTC.

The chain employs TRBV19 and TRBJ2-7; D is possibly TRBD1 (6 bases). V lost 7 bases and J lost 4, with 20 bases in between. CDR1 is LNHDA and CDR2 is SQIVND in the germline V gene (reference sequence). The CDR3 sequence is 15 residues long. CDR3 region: CASTLTGRGPYEQYF. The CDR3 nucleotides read TGTGCCAGTACCCTTACAGGGAGAGGACCGTACGAGCAGTACTTC.

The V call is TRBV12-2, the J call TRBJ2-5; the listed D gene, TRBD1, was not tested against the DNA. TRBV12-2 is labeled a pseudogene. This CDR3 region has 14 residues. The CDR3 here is CASRLQGRRGTQYF. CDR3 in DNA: TGTGCAAGTCGCCTGCAGGGGAGAAGGGGGACCCAGTACTTC.

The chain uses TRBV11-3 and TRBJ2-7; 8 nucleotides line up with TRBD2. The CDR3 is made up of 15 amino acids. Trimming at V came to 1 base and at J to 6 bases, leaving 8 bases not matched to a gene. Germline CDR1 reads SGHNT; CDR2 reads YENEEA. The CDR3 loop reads CASSLAPGLGGEQYF. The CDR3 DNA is TGTGCCAGCAGCTTAGCTCCGGGACTAGGCGGCGAGCAGTACTTC. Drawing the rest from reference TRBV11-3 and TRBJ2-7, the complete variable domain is EAGVVQSPRYKIIEKKQPVAFWCNPISGHNTLYWYLQNLGQGPELLIRYENEEAVDDSQLPKDRFSAERLKGVDSTLKIQPAELGDSAVYLCASSLAPGLGGEQYFGPGTRLTVT.

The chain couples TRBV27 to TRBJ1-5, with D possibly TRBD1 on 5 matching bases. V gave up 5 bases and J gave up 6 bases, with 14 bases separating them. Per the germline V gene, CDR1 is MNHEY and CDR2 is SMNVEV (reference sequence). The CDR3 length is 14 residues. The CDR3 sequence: CASSLRGEGQPQHF. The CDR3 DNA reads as TGTGCCAGCAGTCTACGAGGGGAGGGTCAGCCCCAGCATTTT.

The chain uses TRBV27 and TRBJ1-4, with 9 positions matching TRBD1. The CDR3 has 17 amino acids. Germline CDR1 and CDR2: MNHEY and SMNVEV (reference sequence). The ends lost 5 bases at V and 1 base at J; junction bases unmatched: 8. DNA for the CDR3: TGTGCCAGCAGTGACGGGACAGGGCACCGAACTAATGAAAAACTGTTTTTT. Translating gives CASSDGTGHRTNEKLFF.

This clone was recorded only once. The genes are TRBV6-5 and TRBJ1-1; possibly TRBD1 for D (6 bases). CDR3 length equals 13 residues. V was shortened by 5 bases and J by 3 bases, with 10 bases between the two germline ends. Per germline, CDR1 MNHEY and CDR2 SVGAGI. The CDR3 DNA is TGTGCCAGCAGTGGACAGCGGTACACTGAAGCTTTCTTT. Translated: CASSGQRYTEAFF.

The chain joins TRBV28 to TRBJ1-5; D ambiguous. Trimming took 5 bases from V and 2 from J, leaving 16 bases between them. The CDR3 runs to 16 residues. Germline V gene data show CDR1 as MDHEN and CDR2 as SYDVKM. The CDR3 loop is CASSPGPKAGNQPQHF. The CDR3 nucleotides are TGTGCCAGCAGTCCCGGGCCCAAAGCGGGCAATCAGCCCCAGCATTTT.

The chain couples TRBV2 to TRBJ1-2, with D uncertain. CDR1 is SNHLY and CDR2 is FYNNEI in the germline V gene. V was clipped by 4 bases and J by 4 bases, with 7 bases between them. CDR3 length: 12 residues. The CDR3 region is CASSGGSYGYTF. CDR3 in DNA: TGTGCCAGCAGTGGAGGGAGCTATGGCTACACCTTC.

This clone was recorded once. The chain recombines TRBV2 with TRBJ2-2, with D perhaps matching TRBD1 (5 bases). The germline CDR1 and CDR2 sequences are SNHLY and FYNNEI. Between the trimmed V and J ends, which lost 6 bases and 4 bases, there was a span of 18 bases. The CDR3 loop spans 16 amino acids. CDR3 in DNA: TGTGCCAGCAGGGAGTTCATGCGACAGTCCACCGGGGAGCTGTTTTTT. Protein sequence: CASREFMRQSTGELFF.

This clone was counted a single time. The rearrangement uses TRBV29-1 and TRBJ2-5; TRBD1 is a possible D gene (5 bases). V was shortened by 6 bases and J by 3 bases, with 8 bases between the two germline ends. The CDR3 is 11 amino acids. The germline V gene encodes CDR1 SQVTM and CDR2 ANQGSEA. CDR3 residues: CSVGQEETQYF. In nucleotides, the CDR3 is TGCAGCGTCGGACAAGAAGAGACCCAGTACTTC.

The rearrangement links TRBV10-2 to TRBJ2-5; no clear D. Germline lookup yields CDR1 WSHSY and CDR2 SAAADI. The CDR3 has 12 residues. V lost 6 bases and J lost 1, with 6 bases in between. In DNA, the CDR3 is TGCGCCAGCAGGAGAGGCCAAGAGACCCAGTACTTC. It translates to CASRRGQETQYF.

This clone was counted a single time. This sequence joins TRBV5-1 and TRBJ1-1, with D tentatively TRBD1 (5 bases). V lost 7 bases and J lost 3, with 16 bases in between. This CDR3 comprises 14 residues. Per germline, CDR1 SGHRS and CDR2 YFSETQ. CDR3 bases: TGCGCCAGCGCCTTCCAGGGCGCGGACACTGAAGCTTTCTTT. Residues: CASAFQGADTEAFF.

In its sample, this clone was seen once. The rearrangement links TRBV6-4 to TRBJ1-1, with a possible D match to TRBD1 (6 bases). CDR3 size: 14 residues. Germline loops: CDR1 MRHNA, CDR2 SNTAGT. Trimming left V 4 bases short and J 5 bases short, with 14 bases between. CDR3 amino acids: CASSARGTQTEAFF. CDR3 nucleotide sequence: TGTGCCAGCAGTGCGAGGGGGACGCAAACTGAAGCTTTCTTT.

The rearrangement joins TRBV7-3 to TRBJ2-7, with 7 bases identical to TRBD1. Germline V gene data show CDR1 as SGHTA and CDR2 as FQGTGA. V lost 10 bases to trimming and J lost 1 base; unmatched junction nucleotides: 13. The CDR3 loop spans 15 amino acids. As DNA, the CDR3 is TGTGCCAACATACAGAAGACAGGGTCATCCTACGAGCAGTACTTC. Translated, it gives CANIQKTGSSYEQYF.

Here the CDR3 reads CASSLTGGREKLFF. CDR3 nucleotide sequence: TGTGCCAGCAGCTTGACAGGGGGGCGAGAAAAACTGTTTTTT. V and J are TRBV5-5 and TRBJ1-4; 8 positions agree with TRBD1. The V gene's germline CDR1 is SGHKS and CDR2 YYEKEE (reference sequence). After removal of 1 base from V and 8 bases from J, the junction contained 4 bases not matched to a gene. The CDR3 consists of 14 residues.

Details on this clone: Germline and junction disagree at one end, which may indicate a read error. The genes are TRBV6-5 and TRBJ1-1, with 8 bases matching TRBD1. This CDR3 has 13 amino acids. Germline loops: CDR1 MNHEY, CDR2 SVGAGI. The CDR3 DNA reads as TGTGCCAGCAGTTACGCTCCTCGGGACAGGAAGGTCTTT. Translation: CASSYAPRDRKVF.

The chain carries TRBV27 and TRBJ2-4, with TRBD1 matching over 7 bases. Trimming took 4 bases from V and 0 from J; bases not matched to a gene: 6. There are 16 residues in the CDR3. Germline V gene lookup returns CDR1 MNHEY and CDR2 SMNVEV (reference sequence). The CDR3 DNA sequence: TGTGCCAGCAGTTCTAAAGGGACAGTAGCCAAAAACATTCAGTACTTC. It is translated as CASSSKGTVAKNIQYF.

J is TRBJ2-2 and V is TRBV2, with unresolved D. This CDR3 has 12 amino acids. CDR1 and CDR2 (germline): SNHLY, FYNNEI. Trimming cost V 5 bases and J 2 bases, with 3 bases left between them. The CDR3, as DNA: TGTGCCAGCAGTCAAAACACCGGGGAGCTGTTTTTT. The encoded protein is CASSQNTGELFF.

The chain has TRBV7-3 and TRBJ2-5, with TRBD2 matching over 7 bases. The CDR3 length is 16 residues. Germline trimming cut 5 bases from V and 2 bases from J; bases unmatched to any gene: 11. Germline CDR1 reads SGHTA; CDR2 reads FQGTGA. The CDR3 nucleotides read TGTGCCAGCAGCCTCAACCGAGCGGGGCGACAAGAGACCCAGTACTTC. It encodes CASSLNRAGRQETQYF. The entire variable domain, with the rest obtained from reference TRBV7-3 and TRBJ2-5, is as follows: GAGVSQTPSNKVTEKGKYVELRCDPISGHTALYWYRQSLGQGPEFLIYFQGTGAADDSGLPNDRFFAVRPEGSVSTLKIQRTERGDSAVYLCASSLNRAGRQETQYFGPGTRLLVL.

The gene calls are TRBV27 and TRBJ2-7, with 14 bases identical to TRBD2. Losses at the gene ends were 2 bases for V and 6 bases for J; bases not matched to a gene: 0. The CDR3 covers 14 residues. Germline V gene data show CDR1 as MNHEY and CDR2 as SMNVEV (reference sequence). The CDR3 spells CASSLGLAGGEQYF. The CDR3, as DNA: TGTGCCAGCAGTTTAGGACTAGCGGGAGGCGAGCAGTACTTC.

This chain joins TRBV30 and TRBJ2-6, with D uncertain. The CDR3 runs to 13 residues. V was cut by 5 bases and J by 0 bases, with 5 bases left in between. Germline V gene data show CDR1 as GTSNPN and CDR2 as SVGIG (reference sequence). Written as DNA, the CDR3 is TGTGCCTGGGGCCTCTCTGGGGCCAACGTCCTGACTTTC. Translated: CAWGLSGANVLTF. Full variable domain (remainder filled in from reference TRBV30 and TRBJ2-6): SQTIHQWPATLVQPVGSPLSLECTVEGTSNPNLYWYRQAAGRGLQLLFYSVGIGQISSEVPQNLSASRPQDRQFILSSKKLLLSDSGFYLCAWGLSGANVLTFGAGSRLTVL.

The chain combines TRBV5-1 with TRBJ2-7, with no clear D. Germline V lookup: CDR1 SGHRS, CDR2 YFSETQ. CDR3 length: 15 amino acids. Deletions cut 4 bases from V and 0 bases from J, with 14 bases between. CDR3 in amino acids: CASSPRGITSYEQYF. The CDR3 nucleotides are TGCGCCAGCAGCCCCAGAGGAATAACCTCCTACGAGCAGTACTTC.

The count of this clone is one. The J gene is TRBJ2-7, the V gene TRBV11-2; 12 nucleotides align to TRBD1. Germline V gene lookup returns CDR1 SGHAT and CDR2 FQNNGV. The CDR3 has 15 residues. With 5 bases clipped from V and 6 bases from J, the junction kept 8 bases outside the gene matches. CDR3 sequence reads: CASSPTGTGGAEQYF. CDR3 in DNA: TGTGCCAGCAGCCCGACCGGGACAGGGGGCGCCGAGCAGTACTTC.

The CDR3 is CASSIDTGGEEQYF. The CDR3 DNA follows: TGTGCCAGTAGTATTGATACGGGGGGTGAAGAGCAGTACTTC. The chain has TRBV19 and TRBJ2-7; 7 nucleotides align to TRBD2. J was trimmed by 7 bases and V by 3 bases; bases with no gene match: 9. Germline-derived CDR1 and CDR2 are LNHDA and SQIVND (reference sequence). This CDR3 has 14 residues.

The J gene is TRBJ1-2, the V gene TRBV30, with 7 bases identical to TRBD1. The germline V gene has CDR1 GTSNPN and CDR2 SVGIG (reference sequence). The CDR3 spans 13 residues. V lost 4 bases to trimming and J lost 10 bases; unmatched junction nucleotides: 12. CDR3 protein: CAWIRGTHSDYTF. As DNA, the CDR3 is TGTGCCTGGATCAGGGGGACCCATTCTGACTACACCTTC. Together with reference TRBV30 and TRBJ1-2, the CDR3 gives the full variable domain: SQTIHQWPATLVQPVGSPLSLECTVEGTSNPNLYWYRQAAGRGLQLLFYSVGIGQISSEVPQNLSASRPQDRQFILSSKKLLLSDSGFYLCAWIRGTHSDYTFGSGTRLTVV.

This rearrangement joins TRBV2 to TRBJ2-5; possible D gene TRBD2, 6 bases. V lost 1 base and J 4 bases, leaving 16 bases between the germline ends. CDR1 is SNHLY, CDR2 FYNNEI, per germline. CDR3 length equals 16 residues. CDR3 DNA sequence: TGTGCCAGCAGTGAAGGCGGGGCGGGGTATGGAGAGACCCAGTACTTC. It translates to CASSEGGAGYGETQYF.

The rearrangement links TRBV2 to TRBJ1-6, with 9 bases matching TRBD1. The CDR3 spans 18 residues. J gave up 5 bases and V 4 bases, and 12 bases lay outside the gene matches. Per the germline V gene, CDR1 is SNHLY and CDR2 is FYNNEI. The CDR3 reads CASSVQQGARTNNSPLHF. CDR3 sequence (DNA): TGTGCCAGCAGTGTACAACAGGGGGCGCGAACGAATAATTCACCCCTCCACTTT.

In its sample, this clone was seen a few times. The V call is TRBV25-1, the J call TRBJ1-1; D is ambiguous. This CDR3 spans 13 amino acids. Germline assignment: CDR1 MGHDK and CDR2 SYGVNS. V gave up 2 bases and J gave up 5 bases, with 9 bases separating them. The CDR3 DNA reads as TGTGCCAGCAGTGAAGGAGGGTGGACTGAAGCTTTCTTT. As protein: CASSEGGWTEAFF.

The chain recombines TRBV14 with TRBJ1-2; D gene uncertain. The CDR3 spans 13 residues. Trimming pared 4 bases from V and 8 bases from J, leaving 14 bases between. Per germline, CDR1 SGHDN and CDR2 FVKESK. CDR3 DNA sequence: TGTGCCAGCAGCCTCTCGGGAGCAAGAGGCTACACCTTC. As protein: CASSLSGARGYTF. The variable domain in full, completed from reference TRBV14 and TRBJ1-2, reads EAGVTQFPSHSVIEKGQTVTLRCDPISGHDNLYWYRRVMGKEIKFLLHFVKESKQDESGMPNNRFLAERTGGTYSTLKVQPAELEDSGVYFCASSLSGARGYTFGSGTRLTVV.